The 26 T cell receptor beta chains presented below share a single source sample, sequenced in a study of vaccination and CD4 T cells after COVID-19. Treatment specified: approximately 9-day PBMC culture with coronavirus spike peptide pools or control peptides (ViraFEST assay). Cultured CD4+ T cells had their DNA profiled by the Oncomine TCR Beta short-read assay. One entry per CDR3 protein, called by TCRdb with MiXCR from the PCR reads. The sample contains some 16,000 distinct CDR3 sequences, 52% of which appear only once. These receptors have no known antigen. Specimen: CD4+ T cells from blood, cultured in vitro. These receptors were collected from a human donor who had recovered from COVID-19.

This clonotype was observed a handful of times. This sequence joins TRBV12-3 or TRBV12-4 and TRBJ1-2; D remains unclear. The CDR3 sequence is 12 residues long. V was pared by 5 bases and J by 8 bases, with 12 bases between. CDR3 in amino acids: CASSAHTQGYTF. Written as DNA, the CDR3 is TGTGCCAGCAGTGCCCACACCCAGGGCTACACCTTC.

This chain's CDR3 is CATSATGGLNQPQHF. The DNA of the CDR3 is TGTGCCACCAGTGCTACAGGGGGTCTCAATCAGCCCCAGCATTTT. V gene TRBV24-1 combines with J gene TRBJ1-5, with TRBD1 matching 8 bases. The CDR3 consists of 15 residues. With 5 bases clipped from V and 3 bases from J, the junction kept 5 bases outside the gene matches. Germline CDR1 reads KGHDR; CDR2 reads SFDVKD.

CDR3 sequence (DNA): TGTGCCAGCAGTTACCCCGGACAGCCCTATGGCTACACCTTC. Translation: CASSYPGQPYGYTF. The genes are TRBV6-2 or TRBV6-3 and TRBJ1-2; D might be TRBD1 (6 bases). The CDR3 sequence is 14 residues long. CDR1 and CDR2 (germline): MNHEY, SVGEGT. V was cut by 2 bases and J by 4 bases, with 11 bases left in between.

The chain employs TRBV6-2 or TRBV6-3 and TRBJ1-1, with no clear D. V was pared by 8 bases and J by 0 bases, with 13 bases between. CDR3 length: 14 amino acids. Germline assignment: CDR1 MNHEY and CDR2 SVGEGT. CDR3: CASGRKLMNTEAFF. CDR3 in DNA: TGTGCCAGCGGGCGAAAGTTAATGAACACTGAAGCTTTCTTT.

The gene calls are TRBV5-1 and TRBJ2-1; maybe TRBD2 (6 bases). Germline CDR1 and CDR2: SGHRS and YFSETQ. The CDR3 is 14 amino acids. V lost 3 bases and J lost 12, with 19 bases in between. The CDR3 DNA reads as TGCGCCAGCAGCTCCGGGACTCGGACCATCGGGCAGTTCTTC. Amino acids: CASSSGTRTIGQFF.

This clonotype showed up just a few times. The chain employs TRBV7-9 and TRBJ1-3; the D gene is possibly TRBD1 (5 bases). The germline gives CDR1 SEHNR, CDR2 FQNEAQ (reference sequence). The CDR3 has 15 residues. V was clipped by 6 bases and J by 0 bases, with 12 bases between them. The CDR3: CASSPSDSSGNTIYF. The DNA of the CDR3 is TGTGCCAGCAGTCCTAGCGACAGCTCTGGAAACACCATATATTTT.

This clonotype was counted only a few times. V gene TRBV11-3 combines with J gene TRBJ2-4; the D gene could be TRBD1 or TRBD2 (6 bases each). The CDR3 sequence is 15 residues long. Germline V gene sequence: CDR1 SGHNT, CDR2 YENEEA. Trimming shortened V by 5 bases and J by 2 bases, and 13 bases separated the two germline ends. CDR3 in DNA: TGTGCCAGCAGCCTAGGGGGGCCTTCCAAAAACATTCAGTACTTC. Residues: CASSLGGPSKNIQYF.

This chain connects TRBV11-1 to TRBJ1-1; D is ambiguous. CDR1 is SGHAT, CDR2 FQDESV, per germline (reference sequence). Trimming shortened V by 4 bases and J by 0 bases, and 6 bases separated the two germline ends. The CDR3 contains 13 residues. The CDR3, as DNA: TGTGCCAGCAGCTACCAAGTGAACACTGAAGCTTTCTTT. As protein: CASSYQVNTEAFF.

The chain is built from TRBV11-2 and TRBJ2-2; 10 bases match TRBD1. The CDR3 covers 15 residues. Germline trimming cut 4 bases from V and 4 bases from J; bases unmatched to any gene: 3. Germline CDR1 reads SGHAT; CDR2 reads FQNNGV. The CDR3 sequence is CASSYRQGATGELFF. DNA of the CDR3: TGTGCCAGCAGCTACCGACAGGGGGCCACCGGGGAGCTGTTTTTT.

This clonotype was counted only a few times. The chain uses TRBV20-1 and TRBJ2-7; 12 bases match TRBD1. The CDR3 runs 15 residues. The germline gives CDR1 DFQATT, CDR2 SNEGSKA (reference sequence). V dropped 2 bases and J dropped 6; count of bases not matched to a gene: 8. The CDR3 DNA reads TGCAGTGCTAGAACATCGGGACAGGGGGCTGGCGAGCAGTACTTC. This translates into CSARTSGQGAGEQYF.

This clonotype was found a few times. The DNA of the CDR3 is TGCAGTGCTAGCCCATCGGACAGGGGGAGTCAGCCCCAGCATTTT. It specifies CSASPSDRGSQPQHF. The chain couples TRBV20-1 to TRBJ1-5, with TRBD1 identical over 10 bases. This CDR3 is built from 15 residues. With 3 bases clipped from V and 6 bases from J, the junction kept 8 bases outside the gene matches. The germline V gene encodes CDR1 DFQATT and CDR2 SNEGSKA (reference sequence).

The chain uses TRBV5-1 and TRBJ2-5; TRBD1 agrees at 7 bases. Germline CDR1 and CDR2: SGHRS and YFSETQ. This CDR3 is built from 15 residues. The trim removed 0 bases at V and 4 bases at J, leaving 6 bases unmatched. CDR3 protein: CASSLEDRVRETQYF. The CDR3 coding sequence is TGCGCCAGCAGCTTGGAAGACAGGGTGAGAGAGACCCAGTACTTC.

This rearrangement joins TRBV7-8 to TRBJ1-1, with 8 bases matching TRBD1. Germline CDR1 and CDR2: SGHVS and FQNEAQ. The CDR3 runs 14 residues. V shed 4 bases and J 8 bases; nucleotides not matched to a gene: 9. The CDR3 region has the DNA TGTGCCAGCAGCTCGGCCGACAGGGGTGGGGAAGCTTTCTTT. Its translation is CASSSADRGGEAFF.

The J gene is TRBJ2-5, the V gene TRBV5-1, with D maybe TRBD2 (6 bases). The CDR3 contains 12 residues. Germline V gives CDR1 SGHRS, CDR2 YFSETQ. The V and J ends lost 7 bases and 0 bases respectively, with 7 bases between them. The CDR3 spells CASGDYQETQYF. The DNA of the CDR3 is TGCGCCAGCGGGGACTACCAAGAGACCCAGTACTTC. The full variable domain, completed using reference TRBV5-1 and TRBJ2-5, is KAGVTQTPRYLIKTRGQQVTLSCSPISGHRSVSWYQQTPGQGLQFLFEYFSETQRNKGNFPGRFSGRQFSNSRSEMNVSTLELGDSALYLCASGDYQETQYFGPGTRLLVL.

This chain links TRBV7-3 with TRBJ2-6; D remains ambiguous. V shed 5 bases and J shed 0 bases, with 8 bases lying between them. Germline V gene sequence: CDR1 SGHTA, CDR2 FQGTGA. The CDR3 spans 15 residues. This chain's CDR3 is CASSHRNSGANVLTF. The CDR3 DNA reads as TGTGCCAGCAGCCATCGAAACTCTGGGGCCAACGTCCTGACTTTC. Full variable domain (missing parts from reference TRBV7-3 and TRBJ2-6): GAGVSQTPSNKVTEKGKYVELRCDPISGHTALYWYRQSLGQGPEFLIYFQGTGAADDSGLPNDRFFAVRPEGSVSTLKIQRTERGDSAVYLCASSHRNSGANVLTFGAGSRLTVL.

V and J are TRBV11-3 and TRBJ1-2, with D hard to call. The V and J ends lost 0 bases and 13 bases respectively, with 9 bases between them. From germline, CDR1 is SGHNT and CDR2 YENEEA. The CDR3 runs to 11 residues. The CDR3 DNA reads as TGTGCCAGCAGCTTAGATCAGACCCGCACCTTC. Protein sequence: CASSLDQTRTF.

A word on this clonotype: This clone may be a read error of a much larger clone one base away. The chain couples TRBV20-1 to TRBJ1-2; 8 nucleotides line up with TRBD1. The CDR3 length is 16 residues. V gave up 8 bases and J gave up 5 bases; unmatched junction bases: 19. Germline CDR1 reads DFQATT; CDR2 reads SNEGSKA (reference sequence). CDR3 nucleotides: TGCAGTACTACCCACCTTACAGGGGGACTCAAGTATGGCTACACCTTC. It translates to CSTTHLTGGLKYGYTF.

The V gene is TRBV7-9, the J gene TRBJ1-5; the D is unclear. This CDR3 spans 15 amino acids. CDR1 and CDR2 from the germline V gene are SEHNR and FQNEAQ (reference sequence). Between the trimmed V and J ends, which lost 5 bases and 0 bases, there was a span of 11 bases. DNA for the CDR3: TGTGCCAGCAGCCCAGAGGGAGATAGCAATCAGCCCCAGCATTTT. Translating it yields CASSPEGDSNQPQHF.

The chain uses TRBV2 and TRBJ2-1; D is unclear. V was cut by 3 bases and J by 7 bases, with 10 bases left in between. Germline V gives CDR1 SNHLY, CDR2 FYNNEI. The CDR3 loop spans 13 amino acids. The CDR3 DNA follows: TGTGCCAGCAGTGACCGAGTGGGGAATGAGCAGTTCTTC. It translates to CASSDRVGNEQFF.

The chain's CDR3 is CASSYRGEETQYF. Written as DNA, the CDR3 is TGTGCCAGCAGCTACAGGGGTGAAGAGACCCAGTACTTC. V usage is TRBV7-2 and J usage is TRBJ2-5, with 7 bases lining up with TRBD1. Germline trimming cut 4 bases from V and 3 bases from J; bases unmatched to any gene: 2. The germline V gene has CDR1 SGHTA and CDR2 FQGNSA. This CDR3 region has 13 residues. Using reference TRBV7-2 and TRBJ2-5 for the parts outside the CDR3, the full variable domain is GAGVSQSPSNKVTEKGKDVELRCDPISGHTALYWYRQSLGQGLEFLIYFQGNSAPDKSGLPSDRFSAERTGGSVSTLTIQRTQQEDSAVYLCASSYRGEETQYFGPGTRLLVL.

The chain has TRBV18 and TRBJ1-2; TRBD1 is a possible D gene (6 bases). From germline, CDR1 is KGHSH and CDR2 LQKENI. CDR3 length: 16 residues. Trimming took 2 bases from V and 2 from J, leaving 15 bases between them. The DNA of the CDR3 is TGTGCCAGCTCACCATTTCGAAGGGGGGAGAACTATGGCTACACCTTC. Residues: CASSPFRRGENYGYTF.

J is TRBJ2-1 and V is TRBV20-1; 13 bases fit TRBD2. Trimming removed 1 base from V and 7 bases from J; junction bases left unmatched: 4. This CDR3 has 15 amino acids. Germline V gives CDR1 DFQATT, CDR2 SNEGSKA (reference sequence). The CDR3 coding sequence is TGCAGTGCTAGAGTAGGACTAGCGGGAGTTAATGAGCAGTTCTTC. As protein: CSARVGLAGVNEQFF.

This rearrangement joins TRBV7-3 to TRBJ2-1; possible D gene TRBD2, 5 bases. The ends were cut back, 0 bases at V and 0 bases at J, with 6 bases in the middle. Germline V gene lookup returns CDR1 SGHTA and CDR2 FQGTGA. The CDR3 covers 15 residues. CDR3 region: CASSLTEGSYNEQFF. The CDR3 DNA is TGTGCCAGCAGCTTAACCGAGGGCTCCTACAATGAGCAGTTCTTC.

This chain links TRBV6-1 with TRBJ1-5, with D unclear. CDR3 length equals 14 residues. Trimming stripped 7 bases from V and 4 bases from J, with 14 bases between. Looked up from germline, CDR1 is MNHNS and CDR2 is SASEGT. CDR3 loop: CASKPTVGNQPQHF. Written as DNA, the CDR3 is TGTGCCAGCAAACCCACCGTTGGGAATCAGCCCCAGCATTTT.

The V and J genes are TRBV6-2 or TRBV6-3 and TRBJ2-3; D possibly matches TRBD1 or TRBD2 (6 bases each). V lost 6 bases to trimming and J lost 2 bases, with 9 bases between them. The CDR3 extends over 13 amino acids. CDR1 and CDR2 (germline): MNHEY, SVGEGT. In DNA, the CDR3 is TGTGCCAGCAGGAGGGGGGACACAGATACGCAGTATTTT. Translated, it gives CASRRGDTDTQYF.

The chain employs TRBV19 and TRBJ2-5; 10 bases fit TRBD1. This CDR3 has 15 residues. J gave up 1 base and V 5 bases, and 4 bases lay outside the gene matches. The germline CDR1 and CDR2 sequences are LNHDA and SQIVND (reference sequence). CDR3 sequence reads: CASSDRGRLQETQYF. The DNA for the CDR3 is TGTGCCAGTAGTGACAGGGGGCGACTCCAAGAGACCCAGTACTTC.